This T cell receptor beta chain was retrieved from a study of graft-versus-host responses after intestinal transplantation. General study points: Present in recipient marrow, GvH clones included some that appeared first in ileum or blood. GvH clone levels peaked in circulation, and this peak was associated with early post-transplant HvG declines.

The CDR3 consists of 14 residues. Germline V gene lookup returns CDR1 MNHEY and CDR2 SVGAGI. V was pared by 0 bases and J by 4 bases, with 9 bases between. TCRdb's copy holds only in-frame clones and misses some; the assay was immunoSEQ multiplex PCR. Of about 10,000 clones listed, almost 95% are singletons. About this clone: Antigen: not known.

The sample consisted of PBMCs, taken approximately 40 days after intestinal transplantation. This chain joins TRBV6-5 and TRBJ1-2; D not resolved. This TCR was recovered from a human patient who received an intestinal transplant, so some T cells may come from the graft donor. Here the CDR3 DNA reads TGTGCCAGCAGTTACTCCTGGACGGTCTATGGCTACACCTTC. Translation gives CASSYSWTVYGYTF.